One and the same sample provided the 24 T cell receptor beta chains below, sequenced in a study of blood T cells in healthy people across ages. It was with a sample-barcoded 5' primer and a J-beta primer mix that a second PCR of roughly 7 to 11 cycles was run. One entry per CDR3 protein, called by TCRdb with MiXCR from the 5' RACE reads. The table has hundreds of thousands of distinct CDR3 sequences, about 56% seen once; the top ten hold about 26%. The source material was blood. Every receptor here comes from a middle-aged man in good health.

This clonotype has just one count. The V gene is TRBV28, the J gene TRBJ1-1; a possible D gene is TRBD1 (5 bases). CDR3 length: 14 amino acids. The germline V and J ends were trimmed by 3 bases and 4 bases, with 12 bases remaining between them. Germline V gene sequence: CDR1 MDHEN, CDR2 SYDVKM. The CDR3 is CASSFQGCGTEAFF. The CDR3 DNA follows: TGTGCCAGCAGTTTCCAGGGATGCGGCACTGAAGCTTTCTTT.

The chain couples TRBV6-6 to TRBJ2-7; TRBD1 agrees at 9 bases. The CDR3 has 15 amino acids. The germline gives CDR1 MNHNY, CDR2 SVGAGI (reference sequence). J was trimmed by 4 bases and V by 6 bases; bases with no gene match: 10. The CDR3 region is CASSFYTGGGYEQYF. In DNA form, the CDR3 reads TGTGCCAGCAGCTTTTACACAGGGGGCGGGTACGAGCAGTACTTC.

This clonotype was recorded only once. The chain carries TRBV7-2 and TRBJ2-3; 11 bases fit TRBD1. The V and J ends lost 4 bases and 5 bases, in that order; junction bases with no gene match: 8. Germline-derived CDR1 and CDR2 are SGHTA and FQGNSA. The CDR3 spans 16 residues. CDR3 in amino acids: CASSSLDRGLRDTQYF. CDR3 nucleotides: TGTGCCAGCAGCTCGCTGGACAGGGGGCTCAGAGATACGCAGTATTTT.

The V and J genes are TRBV7-2 and TRBJ2-3; unclear D gene. The length of the CDR3 is 13 residues. Germline assignment: CDR1 SGHTA and CDR2 FQGNSA. Trimming removed 5 bases from V and 2 bases from J, with 8 bases in between. In DNA, the CDR3 is TGTGCCAGCAGCCCCGCTCACACAGATACGCAGTATTTT. Its protein product is CASSPAHTDTQYF.

In the case of this clonotype: Being one base from a much bigger clone, this may be a read error. The genes are TRBV5-5 and TRBJ2-7, with D possibly matching TRBD1 (6 bases). The CDR3 has 16 residues. Per germline, CDR1 SGHKS and CDR2 YYEKEE (reference sequence). The CDR3 DNA reads as TGTGCCAGCATGCAGGGGAAGGGTCTTTATTGTTACGGGCAGTACTTC. Protein product: CASMQGKGLYCYGQYF. Full variable domain (remainder filled in from reference TRBV5-5 and TRBJ2-7): DAGVTQSPTHLIKTRGQQVTLRCSPISGHKSVSWYQQVLGQGPQFIFQYYEKEERGRGNFPDRFSARQFPNYSSELNVNALLLGDSALYLCASMQGKGLYCYGQYFGPGTRLTVT.

CDR3 DNA: TGTGCCAGCAGTGAAAAGCGGCGGGGGAGGGAGCTGTTTTTT. It yields the protein CASSEKRRGRELFF. The chain recombines TRBV25-1 with TRBJ2-2; 7 positions match TRBD2. The length of the CDR3 is 14 residues. V was pared by 2 bases and J by 9 bases, with 6 bases of the junction left unmatched. The germline V gene has CDR1 MGHDK and CDR2 SYGVNS.

The chain couples TRBV12-3 or TRBV12-4 to TRBJ2-3; D possibly corresponds to TRBD2 (5 bases). The CDR3 runs to 13 residues. V lost 3 bases and J 6 bases, leaving 10 bases between the germline ends. Here the CDR3 reads CASSLWETDTQYF. In DNA form, the CDR3 reads TGTGCCAGCAGTTTGTGGGAGACGGATACGCAGTATTTT.

This chain connects TRBV28 to TRBJ2-7; 12 bases line up with TRBD2. The germline CDR1 and CDR2 sequences are MDHEN and SYDVKM. This CDR3 has 17 amino acids. Trimming cost V 4 bases and J 7 bases; bases outside gene matches: 14. The CDR3 loop reads CASSSQGLAGGKWEQYF. In DNA form, the CDR3 reads TGTGCCAGCAGTTCCCAGGGACTAGCGGGTGGGAAGTGGGAGCAGTACTTC.

The chain has TRBV20-1 and TRBJ2-1; maybe TRBD1 (10 bases). Trimming pared 3 bases from V and 9 bases from J, leaving 30 bases between. This CDR3 contains 18 residues. The V gene's germline CDR1 is DFQATT and CDR2 SNEGSKA (reference sequence). This CDR3 is CSARNRDRGSGRISEQFF. CDR3 sequence (DNA): TGCAGTGCTAGGAACCGGGACAGGGGCAGCGGGAGGATAAGTGAGCAGTTCTTC.

This chain connects TRBV20-1 to TRBJ2-7; D is possibly TRBD1 (6 bases). Germline lookup yields CDR1 DFQATT and CDR2 SNEGSKA (reference sequence). V was cut by 4 bases and J by 0 bases, with 16 bases left in between. This CDR3 is built from 15 residues. The CDR3 sequence is CSATGAFVSSYEQYF. In DNA, the CDR3 is TGCAGTGCTACAGGGGCCTTTGTTTCCTCCTACGAGCAGTACTTC.

The J gene is TRBJ2-5, the V gene TRBV7-2, with TRBD2 matching 10 bases. The assigned J gene may be wrong: the sequence end matches TRBJ2-7 better. CDR1 and CDR2 (germline): SGHTA, FQGNSA. This CDR3 is built from 17 residues. CDR3 amino acids: CASSFQVVAGGIYEQYF. For the CDR3, the DNA is TGTGCCAGCAGCTTTCAAGTAGTAGCGGGAGGTATCTACGAGCAGTACTTC.

The chain joins TRBV29-1 to TRBJ1-2; TRBD1 might be the D (5 bases). The CDR3 contains 15 residues. The germline V and J ends were trimmed by 1 base and 5 bases, with 17 bases remaining between them. Germline V gene data show CDR1 as SQVTM and CDR2 as ANQGSEA. CDR3 amino acids: CSVEGRGPISYGYTF. In nucleotides, the CDR3 is TGCAGCGTTGAAGGCCGGGGCCCGATCTCTTATGGCTACACCTTC. Full variable domain (rest looked up from reference TRBV29-1 and TRBJ1-2): SAVISQKPSRDICQRGTSLTIQCQVDSQVTMMFWYRQQPGQSLTLIATANQGSEATYESGFVIDKFPISRPNLTFSTLTVSNMSPEDSSIYLCSVEGRGPISYGYTFGSGTRLTVV.

The V and J genes are TRBV11-2 and TRBJ2-5, with 15 bases lining up with TRBD2. This CDR3 comprises 17 residues. From germline, CDR1 is SGHAT and CDR2 FQNNGV. V was clipped by 0 bases and J by 5 bases; unmatched bases: 4. CDR3 residues: CASSLDRTSGRAETQYF. CDR3 nucleotides: TGTGCCAGCAGCTTAGATCGGACTAGCGGGAGGGCCGAGACCCAGTACTTC.

This clonotype occurred a few times. The chain couples TRBV3-1 to TRBJ1-6; TRBD1 might be the D (5 bases). The ends were cut back, 0 bases at V and 9 bases at J, with 15 bases in the middle. The CDR3 is 16 residues long. Germline values: CDR1 LGHDT, CDR2 YNNKEL (reference sequence). The CDR3 region has the DNA TGTGCCAGCAGCCAAGATAGGGCACCGGGGACTTCACCCCTCCACTTT. Protein sequence: CASSQDRAPGTSPLHF.

J is TRBJ1-2 and V is TRBV4-2; D may be TRBD1 (5 bases). Germline V gene sequence: CDR1 LGHNA, CDR2 YNFKEQ. CDR3 size: 14 residues. V gave up 2 bases and J gave up 3 bases, with 10 bases separating them. CDR3 nucleotide sequence: TGTGCCAGCAGCCAAAAAGGGGATTACTATGGCTACACCTTC. It codes for CASSQKGDYYGYTF.

This clonotype appeared a few times. V gene TRBV5-1 combines with J gene TRBJ2-1; D might be TRBD1 or TRBD2, each matching 5 bases. CDR1 is SGHRS, CDR2 YFSETQ, per germline. This CDR3 has 13 residues. V gave up 7 bases and J gave up 5 bases, with 13 bases separating them. The CDR3: CASEGTENNEQFF. The CDR3 DNA reads as TGCGCCAGCGAAGGGACGGAGAACAATGAGCAGTTCTTC.

The rearrangement uses TRBV6-1 and TRBJ2-5, with D possibly being TRBD1 (5 bases). CDR1 is MNHNS and CDR2 is SASEGT in the germline V gene. The V and J ends lost 3 bases and 5 bases respectively, with 16 bases between them. The CDR3 totals 15 residues. The CDR3, as DNA: TGTGCCAGCAGTGAGACGACAGCCCTCCTGGAGACCCAGTACTTC. It translates to CASSETTALLETQYF.

The chain joins TRBV20-1 to TRBJ2-3; D is unresolved. From germline, CDR1 is DFQATT and CDR2 SNEGSKA (reference sequence). CDR3 length equals 12 residues. The V gene lost 6 bases and the J gene lost 6 bases, with 13 bases spanning the gap. The CDR3 loop reads CSAQTPPDTQYF. CDR3 in DNA: TGCAGTGCCCAGACACCACCCGATACGCAGTATTTT.

This clonotype appeared a few times. The gene calls are TRBV7-2 and TRBJ2-5; 10 bases line up with TRBD1. The J call may be mistaken, given a closer DNA end match to TRBJ2-7. The CDR3 has 15 amino acids. The germline gives CDR1 SGHTA, CDR2 FQGNSA. The CDR3 bases are TGTGCCAGCAGCAAACCGACAGGGGGCCACTCCGAGCAGTACTTC. As protein: CASSKPTGGHSEQYF.

The chain has TRBV7-9 and TRBJ1-5; perhaps TRBD1 as D (6 bases). Germline loops: CDR1 SEHNR, CDR2 FQNEAQ (reference sequence). V lost 10 bases to trimming and J lost 3 bases, with 16 bases between them. The CDR3 runs 14 residues. The CDR3 here is CATLFKGDNQPQHF. The CDR3 nucleotides are TGTGCCACCCTATTTAAGGGGGACAATCAGCCCCAGCATTTT.

V usage is TRBV15 and J usage is TRBJ2-3; TRBD1 matches at 9 bases. Germline CDR1 is LNHNV and CDR2 is YYDKDF (reference sequence). The ends lost 3 bases at V and 4 bases at J; junction bases unmatched: 8. This CDR3 spans 16 amino acids. The CDR3 nucleotides are TGTGCCACCAGCAGTGCCCACGGGACAGGGCCAGATACGCAGTATTTT. This gives the protein CATSSAHGTGPDTQYF.

This clonotype was observed a single time. J is TRBJ1-5 and V is TRBV27; unclear D gene. V was trimmed by 2 bases and J by 6 bases, leaving 14 bases between them. The CDR3 loop spans 15 amino acids. From germline, CDR1 is MNHEY and CDR2 SMNVEV (reference sequence). CDR3 bases: TGTGCCAGCAGTTTAGGAGGGTCCCTGCGTCAGCCCCAGCATTTT. Its protein is CASSLGGSLRQPQHF.

The V call is TRBV7-2, the J call TRBJ2-1; 7 bases line up with TRBD2. There are 14 residues in the CDR3. With V trimmed by 4 bases and J by 5 bases, 5 bases remained unmatched. Germline lookup yields CDR1 SGHTA and CDR2 FQGNSA. The DNA for the CDR3 is TGTGCCAGCAGCTGGGGCAGCGGGAACAATGAGCAGTTCTTC. It yields the protein CASSWGSGNNEQFF.

This clonotype was seen only a few times. The gene calls are TRBV5-1 and TRBJ2-3, with D maybe TRBD2 (6 bases). The length of the CDR3 is 15 residues. V lost 2 bases to trimming and J lost 3 bases, with 13 bases between them. Germline V gene lookup returns CDR1 SGHRS and CDR2 YFSETQ. The CDR3 protein is CASSLRGIGTDTQYF. The CDR3 nucleotides read TGCGCCAGCAGCTTACGGGGGATTGGTACAGATACGCAGTATTTT.